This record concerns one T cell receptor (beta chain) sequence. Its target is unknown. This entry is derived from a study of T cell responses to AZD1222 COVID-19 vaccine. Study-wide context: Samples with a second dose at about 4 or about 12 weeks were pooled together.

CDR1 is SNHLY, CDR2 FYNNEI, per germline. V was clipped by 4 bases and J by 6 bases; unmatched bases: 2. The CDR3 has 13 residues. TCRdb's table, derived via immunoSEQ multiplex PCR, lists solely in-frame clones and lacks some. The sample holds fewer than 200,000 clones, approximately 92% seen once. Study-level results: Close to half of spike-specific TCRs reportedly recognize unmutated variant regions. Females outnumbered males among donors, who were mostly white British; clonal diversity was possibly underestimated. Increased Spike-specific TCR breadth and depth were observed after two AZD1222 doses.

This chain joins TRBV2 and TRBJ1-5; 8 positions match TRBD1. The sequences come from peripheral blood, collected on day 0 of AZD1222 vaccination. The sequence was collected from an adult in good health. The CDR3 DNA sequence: TGTGCCAGCAGTGGGACAGGGTCTCAGCCCCAGCATTTT. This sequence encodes CASSGTGSQPQHF.